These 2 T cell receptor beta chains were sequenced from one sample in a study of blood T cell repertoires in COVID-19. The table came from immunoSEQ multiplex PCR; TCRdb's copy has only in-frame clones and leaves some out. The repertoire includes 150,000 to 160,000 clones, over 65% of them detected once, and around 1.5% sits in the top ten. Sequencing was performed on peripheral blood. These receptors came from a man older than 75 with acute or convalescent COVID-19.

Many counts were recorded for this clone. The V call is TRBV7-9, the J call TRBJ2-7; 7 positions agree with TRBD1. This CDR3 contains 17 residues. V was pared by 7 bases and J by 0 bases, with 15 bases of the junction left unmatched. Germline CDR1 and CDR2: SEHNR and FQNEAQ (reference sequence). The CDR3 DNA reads TGTGCCAGCACCCCCAGAGGGGGCGATGGTGGCTCCTACGAGCAGTACTTC. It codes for CASTPRGGDGGSYEQYF.

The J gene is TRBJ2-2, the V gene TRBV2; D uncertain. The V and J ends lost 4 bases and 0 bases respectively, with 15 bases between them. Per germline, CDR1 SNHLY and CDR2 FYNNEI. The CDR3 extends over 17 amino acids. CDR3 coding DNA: TGTGCCAGCAGTGCCCATTTGTTTACGGCGAACACCGGGGAGCTGTTTTTT. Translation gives CASSAHLFTANTGELFF.